A single sample is the source of the 25 T cell receptor beta chains below, sequenced in a study of shared clonotypes between healthy human individuals. Sequencing was performed with immunoSEQ multiplex PCR; in TCRdb, only in-frame clones are kept and a portion is missing. In the table there are under 2,000,000 clones, about 94% of which are singletons. Naive CD8 cells lacked CD45RO, underwent positive selection for CCR7 and left out terminally differentiated effector memory CD45RA+ cells. Sequenced material: naive CD8+ T cells sorted from blood. All receptors come from a man aged 18 to 29 in good health.

In the case of this clone: This same CDR3 is encoded by further DNA sequences in the sample. This chain links TRBV30 with TRBJ2-7, with 12 bases lining up with TRBD1. The CDR3 loop spans 14 amino acids. V lost 5 bases to trimming and J lost 4 bases; unmatched junction nucleotides: 6. Germline CDR1 is GTSNPN and CDR2 is SVGIG (reference sequence). The CDR3 spells CAWSPGQGAYEQYF. DNA of the CDR3: TGTGCCTGGTCGCCGGGACAGGGGGCTTACGAGCAGTACTTC.

This rearrangement joins TRBV15 to TRBJ2-5, with D perhaps given as TRBD1 or TRBD2 (6 bases each). Germline CDR1 and CDR2: LNHNV and YYDKDF (reference sequence). The CDR3 consists of 14 residues. Trimming left V 5 bases short and J 1 base short, with 11 bases between. The CDR3 coding sequence is TGTGCCACCAGCCGGGGGCATATCCAAGAGACCCAGTACTTC. This sequence encodes CATSRGHIQETQYF.

This sequence joins TRBV5-6 and TRBJ2-1; 8 nucleotides agree with TRBD1. This CDR3 comprises 15 residues. The V and J ends lost 10 bases and 6 bases, in that order; junction bases with no gene match: 15. Germline CDR1 and CDR2: SGHDT and YYEEEE. CDR3 coding DNA: TGTGCCGGGAGACAGGGGATCCTAGGCGGCAATGAGCAGTTCTTC. Encoded protein: CAGRQGILGGNEQFF. Variable domain in full (rest from reference TRBV5-6 and TRBJ2-1): DAGVTQSPTHLIKTRGQQVTLRCSPKSGHDTVSWYQQALGQGPQFIFQYYEEEERQRGNFPDRFSGHQFPNYSSELNVNALLLGDSALYLCAGRQGILGGNEQFFGPGTRLTVL.

This chain links TRBV4-3 with TRBJ2-1, with 7 bases lining up with TRBD2. The CDR3 spans 18 residues. The germline CDR1 and CDR2 sequences are LGHNA and YSLEER. The V and J ends lost 4 bases and 6 bases, in that order; junction bases with no gene match: 18. CDR3 loop: CASSRILAPLSLGNEQFF. CDR3 DNA sequence: TGCGCCAGCAGCCGGATACTAGCGCCTTTAAGCTTAGGCAATGAGCAGTTCTTC.

The rearrangement uses TRBV7-9 and TRBJ2-5; TRBD1 matches at 9 bases. Germline V CDR1 and CDR2: SEHNR, FQNEAQ (reference sequence). The CDR3 is 15 residues long. The ends lost 4 bases at V and 5 bases at J; junction bases unmatched: 8. The CDR3: CASSYGGQGGETQYF. CDR3 DNA sequence: TGTGCCAGCAGCTACGGGGGACAGGGTGGCGAGACCCAGTACTTC.

V and J are TRBV27 and TRBJ2-5; 10 nucleotides line up with TRBD2. The J segment lost 5 bases and the V segment lost 2 bases, leaving 11 bases of the junction unmatched. The CDR3 loop spans 17 amino acids. Germline CDR1 is MNHEY and CDR2 is SMNVEV (reference sequence). This chain's CDR3 is CASSLGSGGALRETQYF. The CDR3 DNA sequence: TGTGCCAGCAGTTTAGGAAGCGGGGGGGCCCTTAGGGAGACCCAGTACTTC.

The V and J genes are TRBV4-3 and TRBJ1-3; D is possibly TRBD1 (5 bases). CDR1 LGHNA and CDR2 YSLEER come from the germline V gene. V was cut by 0 bases and J by 8 bases, with 14 bases left in between. This CDR3 comprises 15 residues. Written as DNA, the CDR3 is TGCGCCAGCAGCCAAGATGGGACTCTTGTGGACACCATATATTTT. Amino acids: CASSQDGTLVDTIYF.

The chain links TRBV7-9 to TRBJ2-7; 9 bases agree with TRBD1. CDR3 length: 14 amino acids. V trimming: 6 bases; J trimming: 1 base; junction bases outside the gene matches: 4. Germline-derived CDR1 and CDR2 are SEHNR and FQNEAQ (reference sequence). The CDR3 here is CASRSGQGSYEQYF. CDR3 sequence (DNA): TGTGCCAGCAGGTCGGGACAGGGATCCTACGAGCAGTACTTC. Looking up the rest from reference TRBV7-9 and TRBJ2-7 gives the full variable domain: DTGVSQNPRHKITKRGQNVTFRCDPISEHNRLYWYRQTLGQGPEFLTYFQNEAQLEKSRLLSDRFSAERPKGSFSTLEIQRTEQGDSAMYLCASRSGQGSYEQYFGPGTRLTVT.

This chain uses TRBV21-1 with TRBJ1-1. TRBV21-1 is marked as a pseudogene. This CDR3 region has 19 residues. CDR3 protein: CASSKEGRQEGIPNTEAFF. CDR3 DNA: TGTGCCAGCAGCAAAGAAGGCAGGCAGGAGGGGATCCCGAACACTGAAGCTTTCTTT.

CDR3 nucleotide sequence: TGTGCCATCAGTGAGTCGTTGGCTAGCGGCCAAGGCAATGAGCAGTTCTTC. Protein: CAISESLASGQGNEQFF. The chain is built from TRBV10-3 and TRBJ2-1, with 7 bases identical to TRBD2. With 0 bases clipped from V and 6 bases from J, the junction kept 11 bases outside the gene matches. This CDR3 is 17 amino acids long. Germline V gene lookup returns CDR1 ENHRY and CDR2 SYGVKD.

The chain is built from TRBV4-1 and TRBJ2-7; 12 bases fit TRBD1. CDR1 is MGHRA and CDR2 is YSYEKL in the germline V gene. The CDR3 covers 16 residues. Trimming removed 3 bases from V and 6 bases from J; junction bases left unmatched: 9. For the CDR3, the DNA is TGCGCCAGCAGCCATCTCCCGGGACAGGGGGCGGTCGAGCAGTACTTC. The encoded protein is CASSHLPGQGAVEQYF.

The sample holds one count of this clone. The same CDR3 can be traced to other DNA sequences in this sample. The CDR3 protein is CASSVGDTYEQYF. CDR3 nucleotides: TGTGCCAGCAGCGTAGGTGACACCTACGAGCAGTACTTC. The chain recombines TRBV9 with TRBJ2-7; unclear D gene. Germline CDR1 SGDLS, CDR2 YYNGEE. CDR3 size: 13 residues. V lost 0 bases to trimming and J lost 2 bases, with 6 bases between them.

The genes are TRBV4-3 and TRBJ2-1, with TRBD2 matching 9 bases. This CDR3 has 16 residues. The V gene end was trimmed by 1 base and the J gene end by 2 bases; junction bases not matched to a gene: 3. Germline CDR1 LGHNA, CDR2 YSLEER. Here the CDR3 reads CASSQVGLAPYNEQFF. As DNA, the CDR3 is TGCGCCAGCAGCCAAGTGGGACTAGCTCCCTACAATGAGCAGTTCTTC.

This clone occurred once. The V gene is TRBV7-9, the J gene TRBJ1-1; TRBD1 matches 9 bases. V shed 3 bases, J shed 3 bases, and the junction held 5 bases outside the gene matches. CDR3 length equals 15 residues. Germline CDR1 is SEHNR and CDR2 is FQNEAQ (reference sequence). CDR3 protein: CASSLLTGGDTEAFF. As DNA, the CDR3 is TGTGCCAGCAGCTTGTTGACAGGGGGGGACACTGAAGCTTTCTTT.

The genes are TRBV18 and TRBJ2-5, with D perhaps given as TRBD1 or TRBD2 (5 bases each). CDR1 is KGHSH and CDR2 is LQKENI in the germline V gene. This CDR3 has 16 amino acids. Trimming removed 3 bases at V and 2 bases at J, with 16 bases between. As DNA, the CDR3 is TGTGCCAGCTCACCCGGGGACCACCGCTGGCAAGAGACCCAGTACTTC. Protein product: CASSPGDHRWQETQYF. The whole variable domain, filled in from reference TRBV18 and TRBJ2-5, reads NAGVMQNPRHLVRRRGQEARLRCSPMKGHSHVYWYRQLPEEGLKFMVYLQKENIIDESGMPKERFSAEFPKEGPSILRIQQVVRGDSAAYFCASSPGDHRWQETQYFGPGTRLLVL.

Worth noting for this clone: The same CDR3 is also encoded by other DNA sequences in this sample. The chain employs TRBV30 and TRBJ1-4; no firm D call. Germline lookup yields CDR1 GTSNPN and CDR2 SVGIG (reference sequence). This CDR3 is 12 amino acids long. The V end lost 0 bases, the J end lost 5 bases, and 4 bases lay between the germline ends. The DNA of the CDR3 is TGTGCCTGGAGTGTTAACAATGAAAAACTGTTTTTT. Translation: CAWSVNNEKLFF.

The chain combines TRBV27 with TRBJ1-4; 8 bases align to TRBD1. The CDR3 runs to 15 residues. Trimming removed 5 bases from V and 4 bases from J; junction bases left unmatched: 6. Germline assignment: CDR1 MNHEY and CDR2 SMNVEV (reference sequence). For the CDR3, the DNA is TGTGCCAGCAGTCCCGGACAGGGATATAATGAAAAACTGTTTTTT. Its protein is CASSPGQGYNEKLFF.

With regard to this clone: Other DNA variants within this sample encode the same CDR3. This chain links TRBV7-3 with TRBJ2-7; D not resolved. V lost 2 bases to trimming and J lost 4 bases, with 9 bases between them. Germline V gives CDR1 SGHTA, CDR2 FQGTGA. The CDR3 contains 13 residues. The CDR3 spells CASSLGVGYEQYF. The CDR3 DNA is TGTGCCAGCAGCTTAGGGGTCGGTTACGAGCAGTACTTC.

This rearrangement joins TRBV5-1 to TRBJ1-2; D perhaps matches TRBD1 (5 bases). The CDR3 is made up of 12 amino acids. With 6 bases removed from V and 7 bases from J, the gap between germline ends came to 13 bases. Germline V lookup: CDR1 SGHRS, CDR2 YFSETQ. CDR3 residues: CASTQGESGYTF. CDR3 bases: TGCGCCAGCACCCAAGGGGAGTCTGGCTACACCTTC.

This chain connects TRBV7-9 to TRBJ2-1; D not resolved. CDR3 size: 17 residues. The germline gives CDR1 SEHNR, CDR2 FQNEAQ (reference sequence). With 5 bases removed from V and 4 bases from J, the gap between germline ends came to 21 bases. The CDR3 DNA sequence: TGTGCCAGCAGCCCCAAACCGACTGGCGCGGCGTACAATGAGCAGTTCTTC. Translating gives CASSPKPTGAAYNEQFF.

The chain is built from TRBV5-6 and TRBJ2-5, with 10 bases fitting TRBD2. The CDR3 sequence is 16 residues long. Germline V lookup: CDR1 SGHDT, CDR2 YYEEEE. V shed 0 bases, J shed 4 bases, and the junction held 6 bases outside the gene matches. The CDR3 bases are TGTGCCAGCAGCTTGGAGCTAGCGGGAGCGTTAGAGACCCAGTACTTC. Its protein is CASSLELAGALETQYF.

The V gene is TRBV9, the J gene TRBJ1-4, with 8 bases that match TRBD1. V was pared by 4 bases and J by 8 bases, with 7 bases of the junction left unmatched. From germline, CDR1 is SGDLS and CDR2 YYNGEE. This CDR3 has 14 amino acids. The CDR3 DNA is TGTGCCAGCAGCCCCGGACAGGGTGAAGAAAAACTGTTTTTT. Amino acids: CASSPGQGEEKLFF.

V usage is TRBV6-5 and J usage is TRBJ1-2; D is possibly TRBD1 (6 bases). V lost 0 bases, J lost 0 bases, and 8 bases lay in between. CDR3 length: 15 residues. CDR1 and CDR2 from the germline V gene are MNHEY and SVGAGI. The CDR3 coding sequence is TGTGCCAGCAGTTACTCCGGACAGCCTAACTATGGCTACACCTTC. Its translation: CASSYSGQPNYGYTF.

The chain has TRBV14 and TRBJ1-2, with a weak D call TRBD1 (5 bases). Germline V gene lookup returns CDR1 SGHDN and CDR2 FVKESK. V was clipped by 3 bases and J by 0 bases, with 14 bases between them. The CDR3 contains 16 residues. CDR3 amino acids: CASSHTPGRANYGYTF. DNA of the CDR3: TGTGCCAGCAGCCATACTCCAGGGAGAGCTAACTATGGCTACACCTTC.

The chain is built from TRBV14 and TRBJ1-3; D unresolved. Per the germline V gene, CDR1 is SGHDN and CDR2 is FVKESK. This CDR3 is built from 15 residues. V lost 0 bases to trimming and J lost 0 bases, with 6 bases between them. CDR3 protein: CASSQDLYSGNTIYF. The CDR3 nucleotides are TGTGCCAGCAGCCAAGATCTCTACTCTGGAAACACCATATATTTT.